The 23 T cell receptor beta chains below come from one sample, sequenced in a study of OX40 agonist ivuxolimab in advanced cancers. Library construction relied on the immunoSEQ multiplex PCR assay. As stored in TCRdb, this immuneACCESS dataset retains in-frame rearrangements with V and J assigned. A fraction of the clones does not appear; measured against another copy, unresolved V genes explain less than half of the discrepancy, and the remainder lacks a known reason. The sample profile shows about 49,000 clones; around 85% of them were found once. The biggest ten clones account for roughly half of the sample. The sequencing here drew on CD4+ or CD8+ T cells sorted from blood, taken in a trial of the OX40 agonist ivuxolimab. The receptor source for this set is an adult with an advanced solid tumor such as melanoma, head and neck, liver or kidney cancer.

The rearrangement links TRBV10-3 to TRBJ1-2; TRBD1 might be the D (6 bases). There are 14 residues in the CDR3. V lost 4 bases to trimming and J lost 4 bases, with 13 bases between them. The germline V gene has CDR1 ENHRY and CDR2 SYGVKD. CDR3 sequence: CAISGGRTVYGYTF. CDR3 DNA: TGTGCCATCAGTGGGGGACGGACAGTCTATGGCTACACCTTC.

This clone was recorded only once. The V and J genes are TRBV19 and TRBJ2-1; 8 nucleotides match TRBD1. V shed 5 bases and J 8 bases; nucleotides not matched to a gene: 8. Germline CDR1 is LNHDA and CDR2 is SQIVND (reference sequence). The CDR3 loop spans 14 amino acids. The CDR3 reads CASSLGQGRDEQFF. The CDR3 DNA reads as TGTGCCAGTAGTCTTGGACAGGGTAGGGATGAGCAGTTCTTC.

V usage is TRBV2 and J usage is TRBJ1-2, with D perhaps TRBD1 (6 bases). Germline lookup yields CDR1 SNHLY and CDR2 FYNNEI. There are 13 residues in the CDR3. V gave up 7 bases and J gave up 0 bases, with 9 bases separating them. Written as DNA, the CDR3 is TGTGCCAGCACGGACAGCTCTAACTATGGCTACACCTTC. Residues: CASTDSSNYGYTF.

This clone has a handful of counts. The V and J genes are TRBV10-2 and TRBJ2-1; 10 bases map to TRBD2. CDR3 length: 14 amino acids. The germline CDR1 and CDR2 sequences are WSHSY and SAAADI. After removal of 7 bases from V and 7 bases from J, the junction contained 7 bases not matched to a gene. The CDR3 DNA sequence: TGCGCCAGCAAGCCTAGCGGGAGCAGGAATGAGCAGTTCTTC. Translation: CASKPSGSRNEQFF.

V and J are TRBV7-2 and TRBJ2-7, with D perhaps matching TRBD2 (6 bases). Trimming cost V 5 bases and J 6 bases, with 17 bases left between them. The CDR3 contains 14 residues. Looked up from germline, CDR1 is SGHTA and CDR2 is FQGNSA. CDR3 protein: CASSPSGSPVEQYF. In DNA form, the CDR3 reads TGTGCCAGCAGCCCATCCGGGAGCCCGGTCGAGCAGTACTTC.

The sample holds one count of this clone. V and J are TRBV5-1 and TRBJ2-7; D unresolved. This CDR3 has 11 residues. CDR1 SGHRS and CDR2 YFSETQ come from the germline V gene. Trimming removed 0 bases from V and 5 bases from J, with 3 bases in between. The CDR3 coding sequence is TGCGCCAGCAGCTTGGGGGACGAGCAGTACTTC. Its translation is CASSLGDEQYF.

V usage is TRBV19 and J usage is TRBJ1-6, with 10 positions matching TRBD1. Per the germline V gene, CDR1 is LNHDA and CDR2 is SQIVND (reference sequence). The CDR3 spans 15 residues. V lost 5 bases, J lost 7 bases, and 5 bases stayed unmatched. CDR3 sequence reads: CASSGQGVENSPLHF. DNA for the CDR3: TGTGCCAGTAGTGGACAGGGGGTGGAAAATTCACCCCTCCACTTT. The full variable domain, completed using reference TRBV19 and TRBJ1-6, is DGGITQSPKYLFRKEGQNVTLSCEQNLNHDAMYWYRQDPGQGLRLIYYSQIVNDFQKGDIAEGYSVSREKKESFPLTVTSAQKNPTAFYLCASSGQGVENSPLHFGNGTRLTVT.

The rearrangement links TRBV10-3 to TRBJ1-3; D call uncertain. The CDR3 is 13 residues long. The V gene lost 4 bases and the J gene lost 0 bases, with 4 bases spanning the gap. In germline, CDR1 is ENHRY, CDR2 SYGVKD. CDR3 sequence (DNA): TGTGCCATCAGTGGTGGCTCTGGAAACACCATATATTTT. It specifies CAISGGSGNTIYF.

This clone was seen a single time. V gene TRBV11-3 combines with J gene TRBJ2-3; D gene ambiguous. CDR1 and CDR2 from the germline V gene are SGHNT and YENEEA. CDR3 size: 14 residues. Between the trimmed V and J ends, which lost 5 bases and 2 bases, there was a span of 11 bases. The CDR3 reads CASSLTMNTDTQYF. CDR3 DNA sequence: TGTGCCAGCAGCCTTACCATGAACACAGATACGCAGTATTTT. Together with reference TRBV11-3 and TRBJ2-3, the CDR3 gives the full variable domain: EAGVVQSPRYKIIEKKQPVAFWCNPISGHNTLYWYLQNLGQGPELLIRYENEEAVDDSQLPKDRFSAERLKGVDSTLKIQPAELGDSAVYLCASSLTMNTDTQYFGPGTRLTVL.

CDR3 amino acids: CASSVRDRGLHEQYF. The CDR3 region has the DNA TGTGCCAGCAGCGTCCGGGACAGGGGCCTCCACGAGCAGTACTTC. The chain uses TRBV7-9 and TRBJ2-7; TRBD1 aligns across 10 bases. This CDR3 is 15 amino acids long. Trimming removed 5 bases from V and 5 bases from J; junction bases left unmatched: 9. Germline-derived CDR1 and CDR2 are SEHNR and FQNEAQ (reference sequence).

This rearrangement joins TRBV30 to TRBJ2-3; 11 bases are a match to TRBD1. V was pared by 1 base and J by 4 bases, with 7 bases of the junction left unmatched. The germline V gene has CDR1 GTSNPN and CDR2 SVGIG (reference sequence). The CDR3 length is 16 residues. CDR3 in amino acids: CAWSGRDRGAPDTQYF. The CDR3 DNA follows: TGTGCCTGGAGTGGCCGGGACAGGGGGGCCCCAGATACGCAGTATTTT.

The V and J genes are TRBV7-9 and TRBJ2-3; D remains ambiguous. Germline loops: CDR1 SEHNR, CDR2 FQNEAQ (reference sequence). The V and J ends lost 3 bases and 3 bases respectively, with 4 bases between them. The CDR3 sequence is 12 residues long. For the CDR3, the DNA is TGTGCCAGCAGCTTCAGTACAGATACGCAGTATTTT. Translating gives CASSFSTDTQYF. The full variable domain, rest sourced from reference TRBV7-9 and TRBJ2-3, is DTGVSQNPRHKITKRGQNVTFRCDPISEHNRLYWYRQTLGQGPEFLTYFQNEAQLEKSRLLSDRFSAERPKGSFSTLEIQRTEQGDSAMYLCASSFSTDTQYFGPGTRLTVL.

The CDR3 reads CASSPDRGTGELFF. The CDR3 DNA follows: TGCGCCAGCAGCCCGGACAGGGGGACCGGGGAGCTGTTTTTT. The chain combines TRBV4-3 with TRBJ2-2, with 10 bases identical to TRBD1. CDR3 length: 14 residues. Germline CDR1 LGHNA, CDR2 YSLEER. After removal of 4 bases from V and 5 bases from J, the junction contained 1 base not matched to a gene.

The gene calls are TRBV4-3 and TRBJ2-3; 12 bases line up with TRBD2. The V and J ends lost 4 bases and 5 bases, in that order; junction bases with no gene match: 7. Per the germline V gene, CDR1 is LGHNA and CDR2 is YSLEER. The length of the CDR3 is 16 residues. CDR3 sequence: CASSRAETSGGDTQYF. CDR3 nucleotide sequence: TGCGCCAGCAGCCGAGCGGAGACTAGCGGGGGAGATACGCAGTATTTT.

This clone has just a few counts. V usage is TRBV7-8 and J usage is TRBJ2-7; D is possibly TRBD1 or TRBD2 (5 bases each). The ends were cut back, 2 bases at V and 3 bases at J, with 11 bases in the middle. The CDR3 runs to 14 residues. CDR1 is SGHVS, CDR2 FQNEAQ, per germline. In nucleotides, the CDR3 is TGTGCCAGCAGCTTACAGGGAGAGAGCTACGAGCAGTACTTC. It encodes CASSLQGESYEQYF.

The table lists this clone with a few counts. The chain is built from TRBV11-3 and TRBJ2-3; 8 nucleotides match TRBD2. This CDR3 has 15 residues. Germline V lookup: CDR1 SGHNT, CDR2 YENEEA. The junction had 6 bases not matched to a gene; V was cut back by 4 bases and J by 3 bases. The CDR3 DNA sequence: TGTGCCAGCAGCTCCCCGGGACTAGGGACAGATACGCAGTATTTT. It codes for CASSSPGLGTDTQYF.

This chain links TRBV4-1 with TRBJ2-7; possibly TRBD2 for D (6 bases). Germline V gene data show CDR1 as MGHRA and CDR2 as YSYEKL. This CDR3 region has 16 residues. Between the trimmed V and J ends, which lost 3 bases and 4 bases, there was a span of 19 bases. Written as DNA, the CDR3 is TGCGCCAGCAGCCAGATCCTCCTTGGAGGGCTATACGAGCAGTACTTC. The encoded protein is CASSQILLGGLYEQYF.

This clone came up once. This chain joins TRBV5-4 and TRBJ2-7, with D uncertain. Germline assignment: CDR1 SGHNT and CDR2 YYREEE (reference sequence). The CDR3 has 12 residues. V was shortened by 4 bases and J by 6 bases, with 11 bases between the two germline ends. CDR3: CASSLTPGEQYF. The CDR3 DNA is TGTGCCAGCAGCCTAACGCCAGGCGAGCAGTACTTC.

V and J are TRBV16 and TRBJ1-5; D may be TRBD1 (5 bases). The V gene's germline CDR1 is KGHSY and CDR2 FQNENV. The V end lost 4 bases, the J end lost 7 bases, and 17 bases lay between the germline ends. The CDR3 is made up of 15 amino acids. The CDR3 loop is CASSPTGQGEQPQHF. The CDR3 DNA reads TGTGCCAGCAGCCCCACGGGGCAGGGTGAACAGCCCCAGCATTTT.

This chain uses TRBV19 with TRBJ1-4; D gene ambiguous. There are 16 residues in the CDR3. Germline CDR1 is LNHDA and CDR2 is SQIVND (reference sequence). Trimming removed 5 bases from V and 4 bases from J, with 17 bases in between. CDR3 DNA sequence: TGTGCCAGTAGTGAAGCTCGAAGGGCCTTTAATGAAAAACTGTTTTTT. It yields the protein CASSEARRAFNEKLFF. The variable domain in full, with the rest retrieved from reference TRBV19 and TRBJ1-4, is DGGITQSPKYLFRKEGQNVTLSCEQNLNHDAMYWYRQDPGQGLRLIYYSQIVNDFQKGDIAEGYSVSREKKESFPLTVTSAQKNPTAFYLCASSEARRAFNEKLFFGSGTQLSVL.

The V gene is TRBV12-5, the J gene TRBJ1-1, with 9 bases matching TRBD1. Trimming took 2 bases from V and 4 from J; bases not matched to a gene: 5. In germline, CDR1 is LGHNT, CDR2 FRNRAP. The CDR3 has 15 amino acids. The CDR3 loop is CASGLTTGGITEAFF. The DNA of the CDR3 is TGTGCTAGTGGTTTGACGACAGGGGGAATCACTGAAGCTTTCTTT.

The V and J genes are TRBV5-1 and TRBJ2-5; 7 bases are shared with TRBD2. V trimming: 5 bases; J trimming: 1 base; junction bases outside the gene matches: 5. Germline V gene sequence: CDR1 SGHRS, CDR2 YFSETQ. This CDR3 comprises 14 residues. CDR3 DNA sequence: TGCGCCAGCAGAAGGGAGGGCGTCCAAGAGACCCAGTACTTC. Translated: CASRREGVQETQYF.

Comment on this clone: Germline is not matched at one junction end, which may reflect a read error. CDR3 coding DNA: TGTGCCAGCAGCTTAGCGCACAGATTT. Amino acid sequence: CASSLAHRF. The rearrangement links TRBV7-9 to TRBJ2-3, with no clear D. The CDR3 consists of 9 residues. Germline V gives CDR1 SEHNR, CDR2 FQNEAQ (reference sequence).